These 16 T cell receptor beta chains share one sample of origin, sequenced in a study of siplizumab effects on memory and regulatory T cells (dated by TCRdb to between 2017 and 2020). For over five days, cells in the mixed lymphocyte reaction were kept in coculture at 37 degrees C. The antigens of these receptors remain unknown. Library prep was done by the immunoSEQ multiplex PCR assay. Here the immuneACCESS table is served through TCRdb, limited to in-frame sequences with V and J called. Missing clones are a known gap in these copies; in checked studies unresolved V genes cover under half, and the rest lacks a known reason. The sample profile shows just under 20,000 clones; 44% of them were found once. The leading ten clones occupy about 5.7% of the sample. The material sequenced was CFSE-low (dividing) CD4+ T cells sorted from an allogeneic mixed lymphocyte reaction. The source of these receptors is a human donor in good health; the cells came from an allogeneic mixed lymphocyte reaction. Some clones in this sample may be carry-over from other donors' samples.

The CDR3 DNA reads as TGTGCCAGCAGATTGGGCCAGGACTATGGCTACACCTTC. Translating gives CASRLGQDYGYTF. This chain links TRBV6-6 with TRBJ1-2; D unresolved. The CDR3 consists of 13 residues. The V and J ends lost 6 bases and 3 bases respectively, with 11 bases between them. Per germline, CDR1 MNHNY and CDR2 SVGAGI (reference sequence).

The rearrangement links TRBV18 to TRBJ2-2; no clear D gene. V was shortened by 2 bases and J by 4 bases, with 11 bases between the two germline ends. CDR1 and CDR2 from the germline V gene are KGHSH and LQKENI. CDR3 size: 15 residues. This chain's CDR3 is CASSPSGPGTGELFF. The CDR3 bases are TGTGCCAGCTCACCATCGGGCCCCGGCACCGGGGAGCTGTTTTTT.

This sequence joins TRBV6-1 and TRBJ2-5, with D perhaps matching TRBD1 or TRBD2 (5 bases each). Germline V gene data show CDR1 as MNHNS and CDR2 as SASEGT. This CDR3 contains 14 residues. V lost 8 bases and J lost 4, with 17 bases in between. CDR3 nucleotides: TGTGCCAGCTTTGATAGTGGGGCGGGAGAGACCCAGTACTTC. Translating gives CASFDSGAGETQYF.

The gene calls are TRBV5-1 and TRBJ2-6; unclear D gene. This CDR3 spans 15 amino acids. Trimming pared 2 bases from V and 0 bases from J, leaving 6 bases between. Germline CDR1 reads SGHRS; CDR2 reads YFSETQ. As DNA, the CDR3 is TGCGCCAGCAGCTTAGGCGGCTCTGGGGCCAACGTCCTGACTTTC. Its protein is CASSLGGSGANVLTF.

This chain's CDR3 is CASSPRWPPEAFF. CDR3 DNA sequence: TGTGCCAGCAGCCCCCGTTGGCCACCTGAAGCTTTCTTT. The rearrangement uses TRBV11-2 and TRBJ1-1; D is uncertain. Trimming left V 5 bases short and J 6 bases short, with 13 bases between. The CDR3 is 13 amino acids. Germline V gene sequence: CDR1 SGHAT, CDR2 FQNNGV.

By share, this clone ranks as medium-sized (0.01 to 0.1%). V gene TRBV5-1 combines with J gene TRBJ2-6; D is unresolved. V was pared by 1 base and J by 0 bases, with 8 bases between. Germline V CDR1 and CDR2: SGHRS, YFSETQ. The CDR3 is 16 amino acids. This CDR3 reads CASSLMVGSGANVLTF. The CDR3 DNA reads TGCGCCAGCAGCTTGATGGTAGGCTCTGGGGCCAACGTCCTGACTTTC.

This clone has a handful of counts. This chain uses TRBV19 with TRBJ2-7, with D maybe TRBD1 (6 bases). The CDR3 covers 17 residues. CDR1 and CDR2 from the germline V gene are LNHDA and SQIVND (reference sequence). V lost 2 bases and J 0 bases, leaving 17 bases between the germline ends. CDR3 in DNA: TGTGCCAGTAGTATACGAGGGGGATTCACGAACTCCTACGAGCAGTACTTC. It encodes CASSIRGGFTNSYEQYF.

This sequence joins TRBV6-5 and TRBJ1-2; D may be TRBD1 (6 bases). Looked up from germline, CDR1 is MNHEY and CDR2 is SVGAGI. CDR3 length: 15 residues. The V end was cut by 5 bases, the J end by 0 bases, with 13 bases between. Here the CDR3 DNA reads TGTGCCAGCAGTATCGGACAGATAGCTAACTATGGCTACACCTTC. The encoded protein is CASSIGQIANYGYTF.

V gene TRBV29-1 combines with J gene TRBJ2-4; 11 bases are shared with TRBD2. This CDR3 has 15 amino acids. Germline V gene data show CDR1 as SQVTM and CDR2 as ANQGSEA. Unmatched junction bases numbered 10, after V lost 4 bases and J lost 8 bases. CDR3 sequence: CSVALLAGAEDIQYF. CDR3 nucleotide sequence: TGCAGCGTTGCCCTACTAGCGGGGGCCGAAGACATTCAGTACTTC. Full variable domain (missing parts from reference TRBV29-1 and TRBJ2-4): SAVISQKPSRDICQRGTSLTIQCQVDSQVTMMFWYRQQPGQSLTLIATANQGSEATYESGFVIDKFPISRPNLTFSTLTVSNMSPEDSSIYLCSVALLAGAEDIQYFGAGTRLSVL.

V and J are TRBV29-1 and TRBJ2-7; D is possibly TRBD1 or TRBD2 (5 bases each). The CDR3 has 13 amino acids. CDR1 is SQVTM and CDR2 is ANQGSEA in the germline V gene. The ends were cut back, 5 bases at V and 0 bases at J, with 11 bases in the middle. The CDR3 nucleotides are TGCAGCGTTCTGGGGGTATTCTCCTACGAGCAGTACTTC. This translates into CSVLGVFSYEQYF.

This clone was picked up a small number of times. The chain links TRBV11-2 to TRBJ2-7; 7 bases match TRBD1. This CDR3 region has 15 residues. V lost 2 bases and J lost 6; bases outside the gene matches: 10. CDR1 and CDR2 (germline): SGHAT, FQNNGV. The CDR3 loop reads CASSLIRQGQREQYF. Here the CDR3 DNA reads TGTGCCAGCAGCTTAATAAGACAGGGCCAACGCGAGCAGTACTTC.

The rearrangement uses TRBV30 and TRBJ2-2, with 7 bases identical to TRBD1. CDR1 is GTSNPN and CDR2 is SVGIG in the germline V gene (reference sequence). The CDR3 extends over 13 amino acids. Germline trimming cut 5 bases from V and 7 bases from J; bases unmatched to any gene: 7. The CDR3 sequence: CAWEWTGYGELFF. The CDR3 DNA sequence: TGTGCCTGGGAGTGGACAGGCTACGGGGAGCTGTTTTTT.

Worth noting for this clone: Possible read error: a much larger clone is one base away. J is TRBJ2-5 and V is TRBV6-6; 10 positions match TRBD2. With the DNA end fitting TRBJ2-7 better, the J assignment may be wrong. Germline V lookup: CDR1 MNHNY, CDR2 SVGAGI (reference sequence). The CDR3 covers 15 residues. Written as DNA, the CDR3 is TGTGCCAGTAGTTCCACTAGCGGGGCCTCCTACGAGCAGTACTTC. Translation gives CASSSTSGASYEQYF.

This clone was seen a few times. The chain links TRBV5-1 to TRBJ2-5; D gene unclear. Germline V CDR1 and CDR2: SGHRS, YFSETQ. The CDR3 is 14 residues long. The V and J ends lost 1 base and 5 bases respectively, with 12 bases between them. The CDR3 protein is CASSLWGVGETQYF. The CDR3 DNA follows: TGCGCCAGCAGCTTGTGGGGTGTCGGGGAGACCCAGTACTTC.

The rearrangement joins TRBV27 to TRBJ2-1, with 7 nucleotides matching TRBD2. The CDR3 runs to 15 residues. V shed 6 bases and J 7 bases; nucleotides not matched to a gene: 12. Germline assignment: CDR1 MNHEY and CDR2 SMNVEV (reference sequence). CDR3 nucleotide sequence: TGTGCCAGCAGCCGTCCTTTAGCGGGCCTTAATGAGCAGTTCTTC. This encodes CASSRPLAGLNEQFF.

This clone counts as medium-sized. The chain joins TRBV25-1 to TRBJ1-1; unclear D gene. In germline, CDR1 is MGHDK, CDR2 SYGVNS. Trimming cost V 4 bases and J 0 bases, with 9 bases left between them. The CDR3 length is 14 residues. The CDR3: CASSVGVMNTEAFF. In DNA, the CDR3 is TGTGCCAGCAGTGTCGGGGTTATGAACACTGAAGCTTTCTTT.